The clone carrying this T cell receptor (beta chain) was detected ten times or more. Its specificity is unknown. The data derive from a study of T-cell memory formation after mild COVID-19. Study details: TCR clusters mostly belonged to single donors. Study-level results: Proof of SARS-CoV-2 specificity was absent for the second-wave clones that crested on day 37. Contracting CD4+ clones lay largely in CM and EM, with CD8+ ones residing in EMRA. Contracting clones from day 15 to 85 showed balanced CD4/CD8; later expanders favored CD4+.

MiXCR, applied by TCRdb to the 5' RACE reads, yields one record per CDR3 protein. The sample lists 120,000 to 150,000 distinct CDR3 sequences, roughly 6.2% seen once, with 2% to 2.5% in the top ten. Germline assignment: CDR1 DFQATT and CDR2 SNEGSKA (reference sequence). This CDR3 contains 14 residues. Trimming pared 3 bases from V and 4 bases from J, leaving 13 bases between. The sample consisted of PBMCs or a T cell subset sorted from them (not recorded which). The receptor's source is an adult woman who had mild COVID-19 (a few samples of this study predate the infection). Cell type and time point are not known. The rearrangement uses TRBV20-1 and TRBJ1-3; D is unresolved. In DNA form, the CDR3 reads TGCAGTGCTAGCCCCTTTCGTCAGGGAAACACCATATATTTT. Protein sequence: CSASPFRQGNTIYF.